This T cell receptor (beta chain) was retrieved from a study of blood T cells in healthy people across ages. On the study more broadly: Per two T cells, about one barcoded beta molecule was captured through template switching.

The CDR3 totals 14 residues. The germline V and J ends were trimmed by 7 bases and 8 bases, with 20 bases remaining between them. As to this clonotype: The antigen is undetermined.

General observations from the study: Across the age range, TCR beta diversity per million T cells fell in a roughly linear way. Whereas aged donors had fewer naive CD4+ cells, long-lived donors had more of them and higher diversity.

With a J-beta primer mix and a sample-barcoded 5' primer, a second PCR ran about 6 to 11 cycles. Via MiXCR, TCRdb re-called the 5' RACE reads, giving one row per CDR3 protein. This table has around 750,000 distinct CDR3 sequences, about 53% appearing once. The sample was blood. This sequence joins TRBV12-3 or TRBV12-4 and TRBJ1-2; D not resolved. The sequence derives from a man older than 75 in good health. The CDR3 region is CASTPRPLRSGYTF. In DNA form, the CDR3 reads TGTGCCAGCACCCCCAGGCCCCTAAGGAGCGGCTACACCTTC.